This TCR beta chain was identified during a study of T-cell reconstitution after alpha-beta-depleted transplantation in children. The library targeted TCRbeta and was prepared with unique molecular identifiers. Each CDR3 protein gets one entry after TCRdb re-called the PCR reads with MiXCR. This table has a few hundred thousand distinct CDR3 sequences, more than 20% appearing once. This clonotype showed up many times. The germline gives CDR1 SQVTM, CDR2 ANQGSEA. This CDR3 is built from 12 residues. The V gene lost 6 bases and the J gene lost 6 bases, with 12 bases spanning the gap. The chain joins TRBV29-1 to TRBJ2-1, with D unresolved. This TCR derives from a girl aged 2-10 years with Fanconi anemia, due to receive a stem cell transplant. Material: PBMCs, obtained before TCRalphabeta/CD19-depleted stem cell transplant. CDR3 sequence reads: CSVNKVPNEQFF. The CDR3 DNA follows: TGCAGCGTGAACAAGGTACCCAATGAGCAGTTCTTC.